This TCR beta chain was sequenced in a study of CD8+CD57+ T cells in acquired aplastic anemia. Study summary: Sorted CD4+ and CD8+ cells yielded roughly 3.2 ug of DNA on average.

Template material for TCR beta VDJ and CDR3 profiling consisted of genomic DNA. TCRdb analysed the reads with MiXCR anew, one entry per CDR3 protein. Here the sample spans about 160,000 distinct CDR3 sequences, less than 60% being singletons. CD8+CD57+ cell expansion had been shown by flow cytometry in patients chosen for sequencing. Trimming took off 4 bases at V and 4 bases at J, with 19 bases between the two ends. This CDR3 contains 16 residues. CDR1 LGHNA and CDR2 YNFKEQ come from the germline V gene. The TCR was taken from a human donor with aplastic anemia. V usage is TRBV4-2 and J usage is TRBJ1-2; D may be TRBD1 (5 bases). What was sequenced was sorted CD4+, CD8+, or CD8+CD57+ T cells (not recorded which) from PBMCs. The DNA of the CDR3 is TGTGCCAGCAGCCCCACCTCAGGGAGGATGGCCTATGGCTACACCTTC. Encoded protein: CASSPTSGRMAYGYTF.